These T cell receptor beta chains were read from a single sample in a study of blood T cell repertoires in COVID-19. Assay used: immunoSEQ multiplex PCR; TCRdb lists only in-frame clones, some missing. In the table there are roughly 57,000 clones, around four fifths of which are singletons. The material sequenced was peripheral blood. The receptor set was obtained from a man younger than 40 with COVID-19, enrolled during active disease. Each CDR3 is given with its conserved first and last residue. D genes are given only for firm matches.

12 | - | TRBV3-1/TRBV3-2 | CASSQGTLEAFF
14 | - | TRBV13 | CASSSQVSSAEAFF
18 | TRBD1 | TRBV11-2 | CASSETFRDRVGNSPLHF
15 | TRBD1 | TRBV18 | CASSPWTGSNTEAFF
17 | TRBD2 | TRBV9 | CASSVGGAGLEYNEQFF
13 | TRBD1 | TRBV5-4 | CASSDRGPRNAFF
16 | TRBD2 | TRBV28 | CASRTTSGRAWGEQYF
13 | TRBD1 | TRBV28 | CASSRGTGSGYTF
15 | - | TRBV19 | CASMKVSLAHNEQFF
15 | - | TRBV27 | CASSLSGVRGYGYTF
13 | TRBD1 | TRBV7-9 | CASSPSGQKEQYF
16 | - | TRBV7-2 | CASSVVRLAGGDTQYF
12 | - | TRBV30 | CAWDLSGETQYF
14 | - | TRBV29-1 | CSVRGPDSHSPLHF
16 | - | TRBV23-1 | CASSQCGLFSGNTIYF
14 | - | TRBV7-9 | CASSLDSLEDTQYF
14 | - | TRBV29-1 | CSGEGLPRGRGYTF
16 | - | TRBV5-4 | CASSSPPTGLPGELFF
12 | - | TRBV19 | CASMGQGNEQFF
13 | TRBD1 | TRBV5-6 | CASSPTGTYGYTF
16 | - | TRBV5-5 | CASSIPGREKGNTIYF
19 | TRBD2 | TRBV28 | CASRPVAGTSGVVTGELFF
13 | - | TRBV11-3 | CASSLVRDMSDFF
15 | TRBD1 | TRBV3-1/TRBV3-2 | CASSQSTGGLSPLHF
16 | TRBD2 | TRBV28 | CASSRTSGSRADEQFF
13 | - | TRBV14 | CASSPWTEETQYF
14 | TRBD1 | TRBV3-1/TRBV3-2 | CASSQGGQVYGYTF
17 | TRBD1 | TRBV15 | CATSRVSGGGWDEKLFF
15 | TRBD1 | TRBV12-5 | CASGFGQASNQPQHF
19 | - | TRBV4-1 | CASSQDNRDTAFGQETQYF
17 | TRBD2 | TRBV9 | CASSSFPGEGRAETQYF
15 | - | TRBV11-3 | CASASTSSSYNEQFF